This T cell receptor beta chain was documented in a study of blood T cell repertoires in COVID-19. Study-wide background: COVID-19 samples collected from the United States, Italy and Spain covered acute and convalescent phases. PBMCs, B-cell-depleted T cells, or T cells were the source of the cDNA or gDNA that made up the material.

CDR3 length equals 15 residues. The ends lost 4 bases at V and 3 bases at J; junction bases unmatched: 9. Germline V gives CDR1 SGHRS, CDR2 YFSETQ. Under the authors' procedure: Estimation of nucleated cell counts was performed using reference gene primer amplification. Assay: immunoSEQ multiplex PCR; the TCRdb copy retains only in-frame clones and omits some. D and trimming were read from the DNA, whereas the V and J calls and clone size are those reported in that table. The table has some 120,000 clones, 85% to 90% seen once; the top ten hold approximately 30%. Sequencing used peripheral blood. The TCR was taken from a man between 65 and 80 years old with active or convalescent COVID-19. The chain combines TRBV5-1 with TRBJ2-7; TRBD2 agrees at 8 bases. The DNA for the CDR3 is TGCGCCAGCAGCCCGGGAGGGGGAACTATCTACGAGCAGTACTTC. Residues: CASSPGGGTIYEQYF.